This T cell receptor (beta chain) was sequenced in a study of CD8+CD57+ T cells in acquired aplastic anemia. About the research overall: Average DNA yield from sorted CD4+ and CD8+ cells was around 3 ug. Study-wide results and caveats: Patients and controls shared some 30 CD8+ CDR3 sequences, highly expressed in patients.

For sequencing, patients were chosen who had shown expansion of CD8+CD57+ cells by flow cytometry. Untreated patients provided the blood samples, with no therapy given before sampling. This clonotype was found many times. Its specificity is unknown. Using genomic DNA as the template, TCR beta VDJ and CDR3 profiling was carried out. TCRdb reprocessed the reads via MiXCR and lists one record per CDR3 protein. The table includes roughly 500,000 distinct CDR3 sequences, around 32% detected once. The receptor's source is a human donor with aplastic anemia. Sequences were obtained from sorted CD4+, CD8+, or CD8+CD57+ T cells (not recorded which) from PBMCs.

CDR3 DNA: TGTGCCGGGGGTCAGCCCCAGCATTTT. It translates to CAGGQPQHF. The chain links TRBV6-1 to TRBJ1-5; possible D gene TRBD1, 5 bases. Looked up from germline, CDR1 is MNHNS and CDR2 is SASEGT. The CDR3 consists of 9 residues. The V gene lost 11 bases and the J gene lost 6 bases, with 5 bases spanning the gap.